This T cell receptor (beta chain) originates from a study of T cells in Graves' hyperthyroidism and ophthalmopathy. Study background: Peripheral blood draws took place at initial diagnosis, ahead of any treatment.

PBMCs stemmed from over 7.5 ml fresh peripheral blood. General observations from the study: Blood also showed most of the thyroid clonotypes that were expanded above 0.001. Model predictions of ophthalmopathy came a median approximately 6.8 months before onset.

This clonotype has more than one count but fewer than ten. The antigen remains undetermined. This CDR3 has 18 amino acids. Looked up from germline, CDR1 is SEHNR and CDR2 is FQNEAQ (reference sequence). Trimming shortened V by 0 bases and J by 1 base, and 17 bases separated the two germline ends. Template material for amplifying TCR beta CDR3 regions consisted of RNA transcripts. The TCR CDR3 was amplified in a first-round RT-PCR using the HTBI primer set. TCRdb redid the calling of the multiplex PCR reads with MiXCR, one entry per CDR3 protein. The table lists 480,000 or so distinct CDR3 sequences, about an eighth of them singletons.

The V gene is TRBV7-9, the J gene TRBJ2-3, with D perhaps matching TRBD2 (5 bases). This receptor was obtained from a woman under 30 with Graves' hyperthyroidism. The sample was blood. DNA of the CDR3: TGTGCCAGCAGCTTAGCCGGGATTAGACTTACAGGCACAGATACGCAGTATTTT. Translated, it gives CASSLAGIRLTGTDTQYF.